The T cell receptor (beta chain) described here comes from a study of radiotherapy plus CTLA-4 blockade in lung cancer. About the research overall: Of the patients, around 17% showed objective responses and about 30% attained disease control.

Data came from immunoSEQ multiplex PCR; TCRdb stores just in-frame clones and leaves some out. The repertoire holds 35,000 to 45,000 clones, with more than 80% as singletons. Treatment of patients with chemo-refractory metastatic non-small-cell lung cancer consisted of focal radiation plus CTLA-4 blockade with ipilimumab. Remarks on this clone: What it binds is unknown.

Study-level points and caveats: Interferon-beta, together with early blood T cell clone dynamics, reportedly best predicted response. Clones of tumor-derived TCRs expanded in blood after radiotherapy plus ipilimumab.

Germline lookup yields CDR1 SGHAT and CDR2 FQNNGV. V dropped 5 bases and J dropped 3 bases, with 16 bases sitting between them. The CDR3 covers 15 residues. The chain has TRBV11-2 and TRBJ1-2, with D possibly TRBD1 on 6 matching bases. The sequencing here drew on peripheral blood, taken from a patient treated with radiotherapy plus ipilimumab. The TCR sequence derives from a human donor with non-small cell lung cancer who had stable disease on radiotherapy plus ipilimumab. The CDR3: CASSQNEDSYYGYTF. CDR3 DNA: TGTGCCAGCAGCCAAAATGAGGACAGTTACTATGGCTACACCTTC.